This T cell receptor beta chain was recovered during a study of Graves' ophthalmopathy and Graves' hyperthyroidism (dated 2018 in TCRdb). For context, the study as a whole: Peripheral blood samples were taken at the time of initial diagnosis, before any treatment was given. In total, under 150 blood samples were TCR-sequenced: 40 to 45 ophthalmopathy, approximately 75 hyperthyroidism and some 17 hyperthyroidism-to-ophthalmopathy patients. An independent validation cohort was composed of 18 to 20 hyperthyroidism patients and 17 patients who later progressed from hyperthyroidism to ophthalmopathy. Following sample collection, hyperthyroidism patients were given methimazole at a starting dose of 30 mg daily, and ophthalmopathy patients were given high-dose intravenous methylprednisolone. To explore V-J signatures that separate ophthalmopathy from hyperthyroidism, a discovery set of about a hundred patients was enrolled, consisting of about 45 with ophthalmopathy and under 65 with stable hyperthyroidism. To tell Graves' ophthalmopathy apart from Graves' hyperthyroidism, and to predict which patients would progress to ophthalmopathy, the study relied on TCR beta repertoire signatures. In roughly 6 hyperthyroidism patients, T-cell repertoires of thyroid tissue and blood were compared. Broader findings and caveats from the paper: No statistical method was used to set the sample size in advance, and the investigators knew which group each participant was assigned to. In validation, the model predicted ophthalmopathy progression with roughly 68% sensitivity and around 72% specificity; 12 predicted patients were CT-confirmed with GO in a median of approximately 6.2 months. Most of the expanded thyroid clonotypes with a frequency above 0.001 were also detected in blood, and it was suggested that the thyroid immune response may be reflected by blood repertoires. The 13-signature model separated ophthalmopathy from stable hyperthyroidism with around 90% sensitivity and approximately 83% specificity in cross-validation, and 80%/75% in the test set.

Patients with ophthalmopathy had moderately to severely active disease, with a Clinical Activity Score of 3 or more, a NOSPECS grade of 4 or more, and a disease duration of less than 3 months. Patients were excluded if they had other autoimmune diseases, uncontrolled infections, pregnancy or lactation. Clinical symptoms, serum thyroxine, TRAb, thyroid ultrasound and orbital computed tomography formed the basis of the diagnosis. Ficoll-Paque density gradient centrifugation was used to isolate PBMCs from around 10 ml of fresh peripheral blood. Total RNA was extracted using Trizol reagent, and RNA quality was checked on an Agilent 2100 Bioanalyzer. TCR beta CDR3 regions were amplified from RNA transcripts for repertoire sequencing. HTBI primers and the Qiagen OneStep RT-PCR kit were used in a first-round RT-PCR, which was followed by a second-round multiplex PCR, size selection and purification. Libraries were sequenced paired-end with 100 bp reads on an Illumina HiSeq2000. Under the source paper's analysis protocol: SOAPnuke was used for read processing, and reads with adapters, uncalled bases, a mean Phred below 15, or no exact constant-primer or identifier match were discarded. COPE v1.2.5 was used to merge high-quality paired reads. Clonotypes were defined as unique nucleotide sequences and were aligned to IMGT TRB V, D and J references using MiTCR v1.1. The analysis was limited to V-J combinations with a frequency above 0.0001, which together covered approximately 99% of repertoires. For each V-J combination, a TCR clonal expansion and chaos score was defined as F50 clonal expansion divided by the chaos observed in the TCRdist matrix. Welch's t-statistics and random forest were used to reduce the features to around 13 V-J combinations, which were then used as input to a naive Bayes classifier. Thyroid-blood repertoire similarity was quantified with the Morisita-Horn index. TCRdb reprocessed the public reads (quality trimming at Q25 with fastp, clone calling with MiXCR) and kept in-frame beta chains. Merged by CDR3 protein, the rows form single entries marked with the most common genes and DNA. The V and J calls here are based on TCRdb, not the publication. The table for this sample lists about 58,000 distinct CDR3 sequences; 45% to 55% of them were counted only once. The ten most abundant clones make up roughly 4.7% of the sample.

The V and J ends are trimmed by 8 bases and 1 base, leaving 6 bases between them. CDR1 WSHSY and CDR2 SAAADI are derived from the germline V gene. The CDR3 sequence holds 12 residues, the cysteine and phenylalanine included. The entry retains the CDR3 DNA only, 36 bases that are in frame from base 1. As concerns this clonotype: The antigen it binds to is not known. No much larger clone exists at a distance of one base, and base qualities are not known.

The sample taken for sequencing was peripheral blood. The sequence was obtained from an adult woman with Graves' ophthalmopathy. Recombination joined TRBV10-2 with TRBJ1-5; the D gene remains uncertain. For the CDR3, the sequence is CASGESNQPQHF. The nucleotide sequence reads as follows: TGCGCCAGCGGGGAGAGCAATCAGCCCCAGCATTTT.